One sample yielded the 15 T cell receptor beta chains listed below, sequenced in a study of control samples from healthy donors and cancer patients. Measured with immunoSEQ multiplex PCR; TCRdb has only the in-frame clones, and not every one. The sample shows about 190,000 clones, 91% of them seen only once. The sample was blood. The source is a man between 25 and 39 years old in good health.

Only a few counts were recorded for this clone. J is TRBJ1-5 and V is TRBV3-1 (or the pseudogene TRBV3-2); 7 bases align to TRBD1. Germline CDR1 reads LGHDT; CDR2 reads YNNKEL (reference sequence). CDR3 size: 13 residues. V was clipped by 5 bases and J by 6 bases; unmatched bases: 4. The CDR3 nucleotides are TGTGCCAGCAGCAACAGGGGCGCTCAGCCCCAGCATTTT. This encodes CASSNRGAQPQHF.

The chain combines TRBV3-1 (or the pseudogene TRBV3-2) with TRBJ1-1; D is unclear. Deletions cut 4 bases from V and 5 bases from J, with 14 bases between. This CDR3 is built from 14 residues. Germline CDR1 is LGHDT and CDR2 is YNNKEL (reference sequence). The CDR3 loop is CASSPTRRVTEAFF. CDR3 DNA sequence: TGTGCCAGCAGCCCCACCCGGAGGGTAACTGAAGCTTTCTTT.

The chain has TRBV5-1 and TRBJ1-6, with D tentatively TRBD1 (6 bases). In germline, CDR1 is SGHRS, CDR2 YFSETQ. V was cut by 0 bases and J by 9 bases, with 13 bases left in between. This CDR3 contains 15 residues. The CDR3 sequence is CASSLEGGVTSPLHF. The CDR3 bases are TGCGCCAGCAGCTTGGAGGGGGGGGTAACTTCACCCCTCCACTTT.

The DNA of the CDR3 is TGTGCCAGCAGTTCCCGGGGGGGTGGCTACACCTTC. This codes for CASSSRGGGYTF. The chain couples TRBV12-3 or TRBV12-4 to TRBJ1-2; the D gene is possibly TRBD1 (5 bases). The CDR3 extends over 12 amino acids. The germline V and J ends were trimmed by 4 bases and 7 bases, with 10 bases remaining between them.

The gene calls are TRBV4-1 and TRBJ2-3; D tentatively fits TRBD1 or TRBD2 (5 bases each). Germline loops: CDR1 MGHRA, CDR2 YSYEKL. CDR3 length: 16 residues. With 1 base removed from V and 6 bases from J, the gap between germline ends came to 17 bases. The CDR3 loop reads CASSQGNIPGPDTQYF. CDR3 DNA: TGCGCCAGCAGCCAAGGAAACATTCCGGGGCCCGATACGCAGTATTTT.

The chain has TRBV5-6 and TRBJ1-4; D gene ambiguous. The CDR3 has 15 residues. Germline loops: CDR1 SGHDT, CDR2 YYEEEE. Trimming left V 5 bases short and J 6 bases short, with 17 bases between. For the CDR3, the DNA is TGTGCCAGCAGTTTAAAGAGTAACCGGGATGAAAAACTGTTTTTT. This gives the protein CASSLKSNRDEKLFF.

Worth noting for this clone: The identical CDR3 is also encoded by other nucleotide sequences in the sample. V is TRBV27 and J is TRBJ1-2, with D possibly being TRBD1 (5 bases). V lost 2 bases to trimming and J lost 2 bases, with 9 bases between them. This CDR3 comprises 14 residues. Germline CDR1 and CDR2: MNHEY and SMNVEV (reference sequence). The CDR3 bases are TGTGCCAGCAGTTTAAGTGGGGCGAACTATGGCTACACCTTC. Its protein product is CASSLSGANYGYTF.

This clone occurred once. This chain uses TRBV29-1 with TRBJ2-7; 8 nucleotides line up with TRBD1. Germline loops: CDR1 SQVTM, CDR2 ANQGSEA. J was trimmed by 1 base and V by 7 bases; bases with no gene match: 15. This CDR3 region has 16 residues. The CDR3 sequence: CSATGTGMGLSYEQYF. The CDR3 DNA reads TGCAGCGCAACCGGGACAGGTATGGGATTATCCTACGAGCAGTACTTC.

The CDR3 nucleotides read TGTGCCAGCAGTTTTATGGGACAGGGGGCGTATGGCTACACCTTC. Translated: CASSFMGQGAYGYTF. This rearrangement joins TRBV27 to TRBJ1-2; 12 nucleotides line up with TRBD1. V gave up 3 bases and J gave up 5 bases; unmatched junction bases: 4. The CDR3 has 15 amino acids. CDR1 and CDR2 (germline): MNHEY, SMNVEV (reference sequence).

This clone was counted a single time. V gene TRBV5-4 combines with J gene TRBJ1-1; TRBD1 matches at 7 bases. This CDR3 has 13 residues. V lost 7 bases to trimming and J lost 0 bases; unmatched junction nucleotides: 3. Germline assignment: CDR1 SGHNT and CDR2 YYREEE (reference sequence). CDR3 residues: CASGTAMNTEAFF. As DNA, the CDR3 is TGTGCCAGCGGGACAGCAATGAACACTGAAGCTTTCTTT.

The chain links TRBV3-1 (or the pseudogene TRBV3-2) to TRBJ2-3; TRBD1 matches 8 bases. Trimming at V came to 0 bases and at J to 6 bases, leaving 8 bases not matched to a gene. This CDR3 spans 16 amino acids. The germline gives CDR1 LGHDT, CDR2 YNNKEL (reference sequence). The CDR3 coding sequence is TGTGCCAGCAGCCAAGAAGGCCAGGGGGCTGGGGATACGCAGTATTTT. Residues: CASSQEGQGAGDTQYF.

The genes are TRBV5-1 and TRBJ2-1, with TRBD1 identical over 9 bases. The CDR3 is 15 residues long. Germline assignment: CDR1 SGHRS and CDR2 YFSETQ. V shed 6 bases and J 5 bases; nucleotides not matched to a gene: 9. This CDR3 reads CASTRGQGKNNEQFF. In nucleotides, the CDR3 is TGCGCCAGCACGCGGGGACAGGGCAAAAACAATGAGCAGTTCTTC.

This rearrangement joins TRBV9 to TRBJ2-7; 9 bases align to TRBD1. V shed 4 bases and J 7 bases; nucleotides not matched to a gene: 6. CDR1 is SGDLS and CDR2 is YYNGEE in the germline V gene. The CDR3 spans 13 residues. CDR3 in amino acids: CASSPDRGGEQYF. The CDR3 DNA follows: TGTGCCAGCAGCCCGGACAGGGGTGGAGAGCAGTACTTC.

The chain couples TRBV28 to TRBJ1-1, with D unresolved. Trimming removed 4 bases at V and 0 bases at J, with 24 bases between. Germline loops: CDR1 MDHEN, CDR2 SYDVKM. CDR3 length: 19 amino acids. For the CDR3, the DNA is TGTGCCAGCAGTTCTCTCGACCGGGCCACCCGGTGGATGAACACTGAAGCTTTCTTT. Its translation is CASSSLDRATRWMNTEAFF.

The chain carries TRBV3-1 (or the pseudogene TRBV3-2) and TRBJ2-3; 10 positions match TRBD2. After removal of 1 base from V and 2 bases from J, the junction contained 3 bases not matched to a gene. The CDR3 spans 16 residues. Germline V lookup: CDR1 LGHDT, CDR2 YNNKEL (reference sequence). The CDR3 DNA sequence: TGTGCCAGCAGCCAAGTAGCGGGGGGCACCACAGATACGCAGTATTTT. It translates to CASSQVAGGTTDTQYF.